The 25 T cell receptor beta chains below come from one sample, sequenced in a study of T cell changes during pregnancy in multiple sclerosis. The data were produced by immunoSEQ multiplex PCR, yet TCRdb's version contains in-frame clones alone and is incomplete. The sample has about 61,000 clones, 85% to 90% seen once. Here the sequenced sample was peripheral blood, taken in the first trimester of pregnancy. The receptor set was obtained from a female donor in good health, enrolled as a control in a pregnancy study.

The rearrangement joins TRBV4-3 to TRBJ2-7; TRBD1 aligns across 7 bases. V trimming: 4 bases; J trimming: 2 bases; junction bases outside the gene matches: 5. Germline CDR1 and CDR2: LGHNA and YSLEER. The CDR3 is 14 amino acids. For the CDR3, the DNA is TGCGCCAGCAGCCCAGGGGACAGAACCTACGAGCAGTACTTC. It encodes CASSPGDRTYEQYF.

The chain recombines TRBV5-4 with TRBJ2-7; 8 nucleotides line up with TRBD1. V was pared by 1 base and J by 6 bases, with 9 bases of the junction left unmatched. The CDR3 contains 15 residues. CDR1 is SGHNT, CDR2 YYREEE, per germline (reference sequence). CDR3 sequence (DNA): TGTGCCAGCAGCTTGTGGGACAGGTGGATAGGCGAGCAGTACTTC. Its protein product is CASSLWDRWIGEQYF.

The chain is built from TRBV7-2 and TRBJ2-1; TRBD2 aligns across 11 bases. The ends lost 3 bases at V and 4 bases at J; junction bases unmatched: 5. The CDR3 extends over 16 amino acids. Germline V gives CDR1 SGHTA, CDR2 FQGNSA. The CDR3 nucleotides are TGTGCCAGCAGCTTCGTAGCGGGGGGGTTATACAATGAGCAGTTCTTC. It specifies CASSFVAGGLYNEQFF.

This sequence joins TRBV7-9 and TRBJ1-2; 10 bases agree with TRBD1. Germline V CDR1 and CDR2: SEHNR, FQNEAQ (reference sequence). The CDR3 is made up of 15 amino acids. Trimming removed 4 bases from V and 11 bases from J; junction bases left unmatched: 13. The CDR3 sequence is CASSSSDRGQKGYTF. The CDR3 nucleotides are TGTGCCAGCAGCTCCTCCGACAGGGGGCAGAAGGGGTACACCTTC.

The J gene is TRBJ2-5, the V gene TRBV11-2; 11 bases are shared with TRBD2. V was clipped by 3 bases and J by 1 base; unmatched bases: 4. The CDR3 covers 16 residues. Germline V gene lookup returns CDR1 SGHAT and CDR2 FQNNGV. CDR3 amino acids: CASSFPTSGVQETQYF. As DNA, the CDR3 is TGTGCCAGCAGCTTTCCGACTAGCGGGGTCCAAGAGACCCAGTACTTC.

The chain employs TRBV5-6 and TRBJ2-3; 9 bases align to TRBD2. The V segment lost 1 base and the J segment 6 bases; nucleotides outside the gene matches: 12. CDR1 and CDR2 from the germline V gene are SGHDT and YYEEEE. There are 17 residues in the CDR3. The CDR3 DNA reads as TGTGCCAGCAGCTTGTGGGCGGGGGGGCGTTCAACTGATACGCAGTATTTT. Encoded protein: CASSLWAGGRSTDTQYF.

CDR3 sequence reads: CASSPRGQESTDTQYF. As DNA, the CDR3 is TGTGCCAGCAGCCCCAGGGGACAGGAAAGCACAGATACGCAGTATTTT. The chain carries TRBV9 and TRBJ2-3; TRBD1 matches at 8 bases. The CDR3 has 16 amino acids. The germline gives CDR1 SGDLS, CDR2 YYNGEE. J gave up 0 bases and V 4 bases, and 7 bases lay outside the gene matches. Complete variable domain (other parts from reference TRBV9 and TRBJ2-3): DSGVTQTPKHLITATGQRVTLRCSPRSGDLSVYWYQQSLDQGLQFLIQYYNGEERAKGNILERFSAQQFPDLHSELNLSSLELGDSALYFCASSPRGQESTDTQYFGPGTRLTVL.

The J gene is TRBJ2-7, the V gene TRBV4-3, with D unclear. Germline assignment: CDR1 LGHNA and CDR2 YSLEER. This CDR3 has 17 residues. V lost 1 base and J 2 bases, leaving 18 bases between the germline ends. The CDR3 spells CASSQAYNILTPYEQYF. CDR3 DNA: TGCGCCAGCAGCCAAGCGTACAACATACTAACCCCCTACGAGCAGTACTTC.

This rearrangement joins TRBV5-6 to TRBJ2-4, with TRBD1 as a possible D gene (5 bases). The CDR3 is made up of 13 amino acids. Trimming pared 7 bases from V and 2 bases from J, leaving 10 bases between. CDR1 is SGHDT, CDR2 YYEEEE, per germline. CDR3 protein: CASLRGPKNIQYF. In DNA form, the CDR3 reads TGTGCCAGCCTTAGGGGTCCCAAAAACATTCAGTACTTC. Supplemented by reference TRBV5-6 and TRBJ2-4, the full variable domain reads DAGVTQSPTHLIKTRGQQVTLRCSPKSGHDTVSWYQQALGQGPQFIFQYYEEEERQRGNFPDRFSGHQFPNYSSELNVNALLLGDSALYLCASLRGPKNIQYFGAGTRLSVL.

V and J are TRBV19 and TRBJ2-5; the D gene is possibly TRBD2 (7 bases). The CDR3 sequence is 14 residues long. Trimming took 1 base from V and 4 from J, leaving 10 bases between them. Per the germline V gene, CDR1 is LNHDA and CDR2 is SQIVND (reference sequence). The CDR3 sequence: CASSIVGGAETQYF. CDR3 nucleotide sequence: TGTGCCAGTAGTATAGTTGGGGGGGCAGAGACCCAGTACTTC.

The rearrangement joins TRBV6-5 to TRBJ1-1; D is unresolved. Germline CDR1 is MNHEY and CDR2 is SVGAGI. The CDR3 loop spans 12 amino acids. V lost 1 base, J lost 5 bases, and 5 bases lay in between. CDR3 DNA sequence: TGTGCCAGCAGTTACTTAGCTACTGAAGCTTTCTTT. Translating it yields CASSYLATEAFF.

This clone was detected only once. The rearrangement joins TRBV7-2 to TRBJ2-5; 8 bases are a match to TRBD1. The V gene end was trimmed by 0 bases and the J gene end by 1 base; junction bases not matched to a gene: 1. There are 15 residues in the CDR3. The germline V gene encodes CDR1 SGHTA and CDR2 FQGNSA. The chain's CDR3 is CASSLAQGAQETQYF. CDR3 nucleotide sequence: TGTGCCAGCAGCTTAGCGCAGGGGGCCCAAGAGACCCAGTACTTC.

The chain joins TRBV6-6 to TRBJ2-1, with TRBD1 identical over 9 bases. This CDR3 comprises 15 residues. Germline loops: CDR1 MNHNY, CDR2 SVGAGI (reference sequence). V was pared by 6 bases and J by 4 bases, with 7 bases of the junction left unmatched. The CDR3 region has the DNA TGTGCCAGCAGGGTGGGACAGGGTTTATACAATGAGCAGTTCTTC. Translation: CASRVGQGLYNEQFF.

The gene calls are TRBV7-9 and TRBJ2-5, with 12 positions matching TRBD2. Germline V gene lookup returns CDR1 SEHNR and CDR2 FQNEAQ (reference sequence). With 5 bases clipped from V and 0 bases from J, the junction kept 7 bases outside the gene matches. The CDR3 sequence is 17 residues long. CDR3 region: CASSLGLAGTYQETQYF. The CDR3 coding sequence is TGTGCCAGCAGCCTAGGACTAGCGGGGACGTACCAAGAGACCCAGTACTTC.

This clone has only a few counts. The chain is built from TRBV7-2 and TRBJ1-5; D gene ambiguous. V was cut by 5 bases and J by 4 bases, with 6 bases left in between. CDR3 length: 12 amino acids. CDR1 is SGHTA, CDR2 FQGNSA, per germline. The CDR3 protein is CASSARNQPQHF. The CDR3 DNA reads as TGTGCCAGCAGCGCCCGGAATCAGCCCCAGCATTTT.

The CDR3 DNA is TGCGCCAGCAGCTTGACGGGTCCGCCAGATACGCAGTATTTT. Translated, it gives CASSLTGPPDTQYF. This chain connects TRBV5-1 to TRBJ2-3; no clear D gene. Trimming stripped 1 base from V and 4 bases from J, with 10 bases between. Looked up from germline, CDR1 is SGHRS and CDR2 is YFSETQ. CDR3 size: 14 residues. The full variable domain, its missing parts supplied by reference TRBV5-1 and TRBJ2-3, is KAGVTQTPRYLIKTRGQQVTLSCSPISGHRSVSWYQQTPGQGLQFLFEYFSETQRNKGNFPGRFSGRQFSNSRSEMNVSTLELGDSALYLCASSLTGPPDTQYFGPGTRLTVL.

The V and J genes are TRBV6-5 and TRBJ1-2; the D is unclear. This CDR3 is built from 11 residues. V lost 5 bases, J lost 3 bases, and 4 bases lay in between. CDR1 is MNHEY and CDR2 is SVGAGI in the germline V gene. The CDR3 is CASSADYGYTF. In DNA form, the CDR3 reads TGTGCCAGCAGTGCAGACTATGGCTACACCTTC.

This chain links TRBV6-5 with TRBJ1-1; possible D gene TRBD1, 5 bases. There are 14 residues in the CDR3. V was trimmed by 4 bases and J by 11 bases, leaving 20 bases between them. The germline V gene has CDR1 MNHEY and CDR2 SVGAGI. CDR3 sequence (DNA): TGTGCCAGCAGTTTCGGACGGGGGTCCAGTCCGGCTTTCTTT. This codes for CASSFGRGSSPAFF.

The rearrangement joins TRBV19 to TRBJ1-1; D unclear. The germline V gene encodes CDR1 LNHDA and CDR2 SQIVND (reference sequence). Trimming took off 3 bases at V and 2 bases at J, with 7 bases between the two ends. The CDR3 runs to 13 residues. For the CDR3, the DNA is TGTGCCAGTAGTATTATTAGTAACACTGAAGCTTTCTTT. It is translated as CASSIISNTEAFF.

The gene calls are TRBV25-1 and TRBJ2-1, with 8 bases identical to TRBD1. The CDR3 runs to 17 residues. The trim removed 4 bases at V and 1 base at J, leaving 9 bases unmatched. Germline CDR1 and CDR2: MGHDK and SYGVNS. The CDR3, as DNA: TGTGCCAGCAGTGGCCCCAACGACAGGGGTTCCTACAATGAGCAGTTCTTC. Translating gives CASSGPNDRGSYNEQFF. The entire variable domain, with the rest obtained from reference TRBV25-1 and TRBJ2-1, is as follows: EADIYQTPRYLVIGTGKKITLECSQTMGHDKMYWYQQDPGMELHLIHYSYGVNSTEKGDLSSESTVSRIRTEHFPLTLESARPSHTSQYLCASSGPNDRGSYNEQFFGPGTRLTVL.

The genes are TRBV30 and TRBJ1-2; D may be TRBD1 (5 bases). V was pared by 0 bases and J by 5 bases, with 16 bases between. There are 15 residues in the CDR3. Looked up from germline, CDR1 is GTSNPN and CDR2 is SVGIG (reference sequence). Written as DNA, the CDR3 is TGTGCCTGGAGTGTAGGCGGGGGGGGGTGGTATGGCTACACCTTC. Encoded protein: CAWSVGGGGWYGYTF. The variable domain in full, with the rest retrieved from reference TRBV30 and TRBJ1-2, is SQTIHQWPATLVQPVGSPLSLECTVEGTSNPNLYWYRQAAGRGLQLLFYSVGIGQISSEVPQNLSASRPQDRQFILSSKKLLLSDSGFYLCAWSVGGGGWYGYTFGSGTRLTVV.

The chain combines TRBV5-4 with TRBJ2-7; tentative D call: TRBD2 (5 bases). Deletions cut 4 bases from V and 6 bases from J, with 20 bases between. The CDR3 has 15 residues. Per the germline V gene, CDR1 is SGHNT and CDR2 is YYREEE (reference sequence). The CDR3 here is CASSRLVDSVGEQYF. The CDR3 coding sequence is TGTGCCAGCAGCCGCCTAGTGGACTCTGTAGGCGAGCAGTACTTC.

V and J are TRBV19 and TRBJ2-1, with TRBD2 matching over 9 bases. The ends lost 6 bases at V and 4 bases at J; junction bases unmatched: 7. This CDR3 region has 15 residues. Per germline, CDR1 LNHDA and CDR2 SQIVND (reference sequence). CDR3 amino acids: CASRPTSGEYNEQFF. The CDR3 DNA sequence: TGTGCCAGTAGACCGACTAGCGGAGAATACAATGAGCAGTTCTTC.

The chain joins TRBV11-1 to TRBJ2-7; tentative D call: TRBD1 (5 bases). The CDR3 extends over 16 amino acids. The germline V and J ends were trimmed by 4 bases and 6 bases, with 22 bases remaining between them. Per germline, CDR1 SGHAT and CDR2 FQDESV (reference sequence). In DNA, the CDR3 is TGTGCCAGCAGCTCCCAAATGACAGTGGAGTTGGGCGAGCAGTACTTC. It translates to CASSSQMTVELGEQYF.

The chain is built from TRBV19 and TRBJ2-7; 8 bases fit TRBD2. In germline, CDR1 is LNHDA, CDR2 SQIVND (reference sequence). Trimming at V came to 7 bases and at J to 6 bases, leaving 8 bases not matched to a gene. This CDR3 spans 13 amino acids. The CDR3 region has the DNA TGTGCCAGTAAGGGACTAGAGGCTCTCGAGCAGTACTTC. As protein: CASKGLEALEQYF.